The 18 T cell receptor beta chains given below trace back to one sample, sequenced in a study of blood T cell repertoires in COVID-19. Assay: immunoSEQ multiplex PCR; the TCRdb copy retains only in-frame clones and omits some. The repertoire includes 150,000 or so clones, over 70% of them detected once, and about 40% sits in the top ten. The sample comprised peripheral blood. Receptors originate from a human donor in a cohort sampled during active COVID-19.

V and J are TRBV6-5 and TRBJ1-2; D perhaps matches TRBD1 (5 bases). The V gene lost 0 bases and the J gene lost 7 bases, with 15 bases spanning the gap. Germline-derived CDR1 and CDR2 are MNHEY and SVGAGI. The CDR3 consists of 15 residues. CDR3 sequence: CASSYSSGLSSGYTF. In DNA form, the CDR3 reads TGTGCCAGCAGTTACTCGTCAGGGCTTTCTAGTGGCTACACCTTC.

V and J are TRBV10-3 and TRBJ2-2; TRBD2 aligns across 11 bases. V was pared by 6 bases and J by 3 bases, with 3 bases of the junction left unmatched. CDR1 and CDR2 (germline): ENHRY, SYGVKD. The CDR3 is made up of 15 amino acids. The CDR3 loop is CAISGGLADTGELFF. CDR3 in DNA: TGTGCCATCAGCGGGGGACTAGCGGACACCGGGGAGCTGTTTTTT.

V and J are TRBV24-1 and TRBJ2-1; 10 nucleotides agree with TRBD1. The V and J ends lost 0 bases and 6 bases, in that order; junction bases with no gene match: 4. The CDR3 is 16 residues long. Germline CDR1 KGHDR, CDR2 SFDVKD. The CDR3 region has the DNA TGTGCCACCAGTGATTTGAGTGACAGGGGGCTCAATGAGCAGTTCTTC. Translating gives CATSDLSDRGLNEQFF.

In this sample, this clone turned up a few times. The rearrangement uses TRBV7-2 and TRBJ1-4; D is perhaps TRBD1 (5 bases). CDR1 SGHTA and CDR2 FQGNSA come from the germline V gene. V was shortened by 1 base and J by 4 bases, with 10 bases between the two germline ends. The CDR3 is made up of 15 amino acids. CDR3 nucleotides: TGTGCCAGCAGCTTAGGGGGGGGTTTTAATGAAAAACTGTTTTTT. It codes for CASSLGGGFNEKLFF.

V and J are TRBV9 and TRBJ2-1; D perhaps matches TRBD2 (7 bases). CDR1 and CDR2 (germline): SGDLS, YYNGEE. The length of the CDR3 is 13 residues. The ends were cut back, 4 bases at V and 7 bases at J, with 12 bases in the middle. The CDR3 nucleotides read TGTGCCAGCAGCCTGGGGGGGCAGAATGAGCAGTTCTTC. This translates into CASSLGGQNEQFF.

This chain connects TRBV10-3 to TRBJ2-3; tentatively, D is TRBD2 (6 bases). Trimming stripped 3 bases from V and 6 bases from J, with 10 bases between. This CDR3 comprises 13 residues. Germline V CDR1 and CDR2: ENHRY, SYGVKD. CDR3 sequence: CAISDPGLDTQYF. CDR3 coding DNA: TGTGCCATCAGTGACCCGGGACTTGATACGCAGTATTTT.

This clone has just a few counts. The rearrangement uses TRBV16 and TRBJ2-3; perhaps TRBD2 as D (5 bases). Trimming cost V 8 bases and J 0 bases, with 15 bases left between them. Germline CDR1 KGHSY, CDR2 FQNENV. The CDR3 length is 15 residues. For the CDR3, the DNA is TGTGCCAGCCGGGTGAATCGGGAAAGCACAGATACGCAGTATTTT. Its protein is CASRVNRESTDTQYF.

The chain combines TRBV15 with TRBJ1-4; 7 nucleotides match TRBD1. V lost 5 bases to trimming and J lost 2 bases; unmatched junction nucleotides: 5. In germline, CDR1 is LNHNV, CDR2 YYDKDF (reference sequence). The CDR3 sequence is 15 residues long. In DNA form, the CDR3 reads TGTGCCACCAGCTTACAGGGGATCACTAATGAAAAACTGTTTTTT. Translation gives CATSLQGITNEKLFF.

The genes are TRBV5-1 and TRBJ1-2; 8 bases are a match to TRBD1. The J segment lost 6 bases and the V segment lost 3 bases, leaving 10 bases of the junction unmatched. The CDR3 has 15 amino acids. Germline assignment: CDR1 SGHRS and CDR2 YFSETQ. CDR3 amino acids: CASSSTGTGVNGYTF. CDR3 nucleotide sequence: TGCGCCAGCAGCTCTACCGGGACAGGAGTTAATGGCTACACCTTC.

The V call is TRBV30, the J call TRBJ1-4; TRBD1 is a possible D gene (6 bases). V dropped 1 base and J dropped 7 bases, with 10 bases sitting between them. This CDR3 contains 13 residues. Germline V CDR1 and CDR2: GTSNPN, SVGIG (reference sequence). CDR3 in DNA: TGTGCCTGGAGTGCAGGGGCGATTGAAAAACTGTTTTTT. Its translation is CAWSAGAIEKLFF.

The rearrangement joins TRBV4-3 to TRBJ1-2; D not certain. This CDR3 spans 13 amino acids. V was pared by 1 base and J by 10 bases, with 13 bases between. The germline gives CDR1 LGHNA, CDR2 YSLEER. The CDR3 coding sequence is TGCGCCAGCAGCCAAGGGCGCGGCCAGCCCTACACCTTC. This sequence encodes CASSQGRGQPYTF.

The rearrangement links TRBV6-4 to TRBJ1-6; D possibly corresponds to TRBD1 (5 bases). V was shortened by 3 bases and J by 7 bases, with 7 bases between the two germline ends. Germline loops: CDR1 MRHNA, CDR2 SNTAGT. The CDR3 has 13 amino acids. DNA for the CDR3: TGTGCCAGCAGTGAGGGGCGGAATTCACCCCTCCACTTT. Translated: CASSEGRNSPLHF.

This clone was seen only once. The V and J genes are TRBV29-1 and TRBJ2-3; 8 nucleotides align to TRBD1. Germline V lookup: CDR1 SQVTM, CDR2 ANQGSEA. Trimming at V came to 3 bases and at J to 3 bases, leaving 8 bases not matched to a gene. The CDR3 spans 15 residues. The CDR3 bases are TGCAGCGTTGAGGCAGGGGGCGCGGGAACAGATACGCAGTATTTT. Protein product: CSVEAGGAGTDTQYF.

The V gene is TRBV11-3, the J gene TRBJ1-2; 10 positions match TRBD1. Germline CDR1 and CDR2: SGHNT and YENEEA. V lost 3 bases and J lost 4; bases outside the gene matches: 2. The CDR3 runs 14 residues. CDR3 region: CASSFGTGAYGYTF. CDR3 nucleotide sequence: TGTGCCAGCAGCTTTGGGACAGGGGCCTATGGCTACACCTTC.

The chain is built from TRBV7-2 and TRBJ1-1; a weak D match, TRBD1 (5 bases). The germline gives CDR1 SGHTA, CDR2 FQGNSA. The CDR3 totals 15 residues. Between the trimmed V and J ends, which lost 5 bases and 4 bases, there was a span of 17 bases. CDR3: CASSVGPGGGTEAFF. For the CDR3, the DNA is TGTGCCAGCAGCGTAGGCCCCGGCGGGGGCACTGAAGCTTTCTTT.

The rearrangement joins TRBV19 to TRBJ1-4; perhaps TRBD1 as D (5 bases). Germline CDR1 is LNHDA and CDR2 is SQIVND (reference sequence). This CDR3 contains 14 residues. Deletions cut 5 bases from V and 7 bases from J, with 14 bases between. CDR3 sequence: CASSPGRSGEKLFF. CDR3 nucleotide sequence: TGTGCCAGTAGTCCAGGGAGGTCGGGTGAAAAACTGTTTTTT.

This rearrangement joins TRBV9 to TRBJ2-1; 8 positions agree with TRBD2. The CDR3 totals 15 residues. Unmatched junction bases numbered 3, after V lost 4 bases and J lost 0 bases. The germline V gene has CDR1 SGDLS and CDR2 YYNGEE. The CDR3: CASSSGGASYNEQFF. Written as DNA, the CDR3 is TGTGCCAGCAGCTCCGGGGGGGCCTCCTACAATGAGCAGTTCTTC.

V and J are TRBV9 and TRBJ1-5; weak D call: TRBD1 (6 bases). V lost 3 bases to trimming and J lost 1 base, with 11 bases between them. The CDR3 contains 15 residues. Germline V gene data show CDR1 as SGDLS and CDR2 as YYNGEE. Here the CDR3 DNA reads TGTGCCAGCAGCGAGGCAGGGGTAAGCAATCAGCCCCAGCATTTT. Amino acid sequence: CASSEAGVSNQPQHF.